The sequence of this T cell receptor (beta chain) was determined in a study of Ad26.COV2.S vaccination and SARS-CoV-2 variants. As for the study in general: Each vaccinee took Ad26.COV2.S intramuscularly, once or twice 56 days apart.

Treatment described: 15 to 20 received Ad26.COV2.S at low or high dose, single or two shots; about five received placebo; per-sample allocation not given. Day 63 after the first injection of vaccine or placebo was the sampling time. Donation came from an adult in Boston who was aged 18-55 years. This clone is a singleton in its sample. As yet, its antigen is unknown. General study results and limits: Reportedly, after vaccination the spike-specific CD8+ and CD4+ T cell responses displayed substantial breadth.

The CDR3 is made up of 12 amino acids. The germline V gene encodes CDR1 SGHRS and CDR2 YFSETQ. V lost 4 bases to trimming and J lost 7 bases, with 9 bases between them. The method was immunoSEQ multiplex PCR; TCRdb's version includes in-frame clones alone and lacks a portion of them. Found here are around 340,000 clones, about 85% of them singletons; the top ten hold around 6.1%. The genes are TRBV5-1 and TRBJ2-1; D gene ambiguous. The sequence derives from a person between 18 and 65 years old who received the Ad26.COV2.S COVID-19 vaccine or a placebo. Source: peripheral blood, taken in a trial of Ad26.COV2.S vaccine versus placebo. CDR3 DNA: TGCGCCAGCAGCGGAACAGTGAATGAGCAGTTCTTC. Protein sequence: CASSGTVNEQFF.